A selection of T cell receptor beta chains follows, all from one sample in a study of response to subunit inactivated influenza vaccine. TCRdb recomputed calls from the RT-PCR reads with MiXCR, one row per CDR3 protein. Of around 470,000 distinct CDR3 sequences in the sample, approximately 7.7% were seen once. Sample: PBMCs from blood, taken about 23 months after vaccination. These receptor sequences come from a man between 50 and 75 years old who received an inactivated influenza vaccine. The conserved cysteine and the conserved F or W are not part of the CDR3 here.

V,J,CDR3
TRBV27,TRBJ1-3,ASRRDINFGNTIY
TRBV9,TRBJ1-2,ASSATGTGGGYGYT
TRBV30,TRBJ1-5,ACPGQGNQPQH
TRBV30,TRBJ2-5,AWSVISGSKETQY
TRBV29-1,TRBJ1-1,SARQGSMNTEAF
TRBV10-3,TRBJ1-2,AISADGDYGYT
TRBV7-2,TRBJ1-1,ASSTRQGHTEAF
TRBV20-1,TRBJ2-3,SAEPSTGGGDTQY
TRBV28,TRBJ1-3,ASRLTGALPTGNTIY
TRBV5-6,TRBJ2-2,ASSLSWTSGITGELF
TRBV7-9,TRBJ2-2,ASRPTELNTGELF
TRBV27,TRBJ1-2,ASSSGGLTGYT
TRBV24-1,TRBJ2-3,ATSEPFSPSSSFPTDTQY
TRBV3-1,TRBJ2-7,ASSHAPGHYEQY
TRBV6-2/TRBV6-3,TRBJ2-3,ASSDAGASTDTQY
TRBV27,TRBJ2-5,ASSRGQRGQETQY
TRBV27,TRBJ1-2,ASARDRGWHGYT
TRBV20-1,TRBJ2-3,SASTSGIWADTQY
TRBV20-1,TRBJ1-1,SARFLGTGEQKNTEAF
TRBV10-3,TRBJ1-2,AITPGRNYGYT
TRBV3-1,TRBJ1-2,ASGYRQWNYGYT
TRBV20-1,TRBJ2-1,CAPNTGTGGNEQF
TRBV2,TRBJ1-3,ASSARTGSGNTIY
TRBV6-5,TRBJ2-7,ASSQAHPGFGLDYEQY
TRBV14,TRBJ1-2,ASSQWGYYGYT
TRBV5-1,TRBJ2-5,ASSSASGGPTGTQY
TRBV27,TRBJ2-5,ASSSTGLAGSRSQY
TRBV7-2,TRBJ1-5,ASSLGGFLRQPQH
TRBV10-2,TRBJ1-4,ASSSPGQGRKLF
TRBV11-2,TRBJ1-3,ASSFDPRQAAGNTIY
TRBV5-5,TRBJ2-7,ASSLHGTGAYEQY
TRBV11-2,TRBJ2-7,ASSWGRDEQY
TRBV28,TRBJ1-1,ASSLSWAMNTEAF
TRBV7-9,TRBJ2-1,ASSLGEASNEQF
TRBV7-2,TRBJ2-4,ASSSGPAKNIQY
TRBV10-2,TRBJ1-1,ASSESYRGLTEAF
TRBV7-9,TRBJ2-7,ASSLPGISYEQY
TRBV5-5,TRBJ2-1,ASSPSLGYNEQF
TRBV28,TRBJ1-5,ASQPPSAGRQPQH
TRBV5-1,TRBJ2-3,ASSLTSGSLMDTQY
TRBV20-1,TRBJ1-2,SARDHRGGGYGYT
TRBV7-9,TRBJ1-5,ASSLEGPNQPQH
TRBV20-1,TRBJ2-1,SAEGGLAGSYNEQF
TRBV9,TRBJ2-7,ASSPSGRGIFNEQY
TRBV20-1,TRBJ1-5,CARDSRTVSNQPQH